This T cell receptor (beta chain) is from a study of blood T cell repertoires in COVID-19. Study overall: Samples representing acute and convalescent COVID-19 were sourced from the United States, Italy and Spain. T cells, B-cell-depleted T cells, or PBMCs provided the cDNA or gDNA that served as material.

The ends were cut back, 5 bases at V and 1 base at J, with 9 bases in the middle. Germline loops: CDR1 LNHDA, CDR2 SQIVND (reference sequence). The CDR3 extends over 13 amino acids. Per the study methods: Amplified reference gene primers provided the basis for estimating nucleated cell counts. Using immunoSEQ multiplex PCR, the repertoire was profiled, and TCRdb retains in-frame clones only, with some absent. That table is the source of V, J and clone size, and D and trimming were worked out from the DNA. The data show fewer than 130,000 clones, 88% seen once. This clonotype was obtained from a woman aged 45-59 years with acute or convalescent COVID-19. Sequenced sample: peripheral blood. V is TRBV19 and J is TRBJ2-7; tentatively, D is TRBD2 (5 bases). CDR3 DNA: TGTGCCAGTAGTCAGCAGCGGTCCTACGAGCAGTACTTC. Translated, it gives CASSQQRSYEQYF.